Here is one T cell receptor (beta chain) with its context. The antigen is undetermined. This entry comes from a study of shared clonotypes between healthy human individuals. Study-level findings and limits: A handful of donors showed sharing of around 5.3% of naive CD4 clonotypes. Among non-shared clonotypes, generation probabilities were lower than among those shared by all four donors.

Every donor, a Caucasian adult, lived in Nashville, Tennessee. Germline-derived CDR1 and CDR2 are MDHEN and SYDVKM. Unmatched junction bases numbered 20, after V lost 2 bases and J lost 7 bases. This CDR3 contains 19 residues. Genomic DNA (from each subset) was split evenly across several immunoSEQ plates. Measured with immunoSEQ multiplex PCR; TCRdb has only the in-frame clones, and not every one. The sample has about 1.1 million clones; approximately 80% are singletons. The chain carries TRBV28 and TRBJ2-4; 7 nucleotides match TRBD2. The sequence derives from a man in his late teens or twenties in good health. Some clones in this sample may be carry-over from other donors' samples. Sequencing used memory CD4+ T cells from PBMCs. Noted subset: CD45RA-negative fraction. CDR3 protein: CASSLVSGREMIGSNIQYF. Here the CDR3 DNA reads TGTGCCAGCAGTTTAGTTTCCGGGCGGGAGATGATCGGTAGTAACATTCAGTACTTC.